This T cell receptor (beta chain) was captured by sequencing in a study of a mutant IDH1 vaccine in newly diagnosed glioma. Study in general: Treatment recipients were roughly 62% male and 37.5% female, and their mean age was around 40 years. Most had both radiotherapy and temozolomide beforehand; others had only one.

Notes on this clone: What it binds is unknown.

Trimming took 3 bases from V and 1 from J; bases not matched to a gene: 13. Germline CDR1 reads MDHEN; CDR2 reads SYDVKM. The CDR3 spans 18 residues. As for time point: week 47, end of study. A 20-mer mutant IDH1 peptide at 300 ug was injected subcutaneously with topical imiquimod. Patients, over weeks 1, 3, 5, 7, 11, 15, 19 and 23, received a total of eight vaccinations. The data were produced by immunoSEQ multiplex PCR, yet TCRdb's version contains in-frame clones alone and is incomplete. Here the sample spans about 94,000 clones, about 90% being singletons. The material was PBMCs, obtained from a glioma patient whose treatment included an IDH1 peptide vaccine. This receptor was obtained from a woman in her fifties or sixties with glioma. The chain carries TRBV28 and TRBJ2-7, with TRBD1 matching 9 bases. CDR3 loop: CASSFLPADRGWSYEQYF. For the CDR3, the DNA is TGTGCCAGCAGTTTCCTCCCCGCTGACAGGGGGTGGTCCTACGAGCAGTACTTC.